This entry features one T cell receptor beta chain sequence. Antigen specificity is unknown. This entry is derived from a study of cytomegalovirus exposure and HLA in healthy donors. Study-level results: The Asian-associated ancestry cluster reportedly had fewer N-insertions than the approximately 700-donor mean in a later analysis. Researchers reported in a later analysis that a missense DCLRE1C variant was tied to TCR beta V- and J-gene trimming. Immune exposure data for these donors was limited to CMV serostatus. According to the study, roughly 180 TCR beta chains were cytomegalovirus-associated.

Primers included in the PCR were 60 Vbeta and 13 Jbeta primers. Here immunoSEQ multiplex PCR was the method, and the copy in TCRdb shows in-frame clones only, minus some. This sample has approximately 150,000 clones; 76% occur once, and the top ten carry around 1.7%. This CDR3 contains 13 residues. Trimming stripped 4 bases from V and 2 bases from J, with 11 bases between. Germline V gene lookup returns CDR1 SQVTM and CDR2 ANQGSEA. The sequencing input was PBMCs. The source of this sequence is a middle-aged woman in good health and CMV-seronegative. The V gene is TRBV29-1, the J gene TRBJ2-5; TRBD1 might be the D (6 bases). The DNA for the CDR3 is TGCAGCGTTGCCCCCGGGACACAAGAGACCCAGTACTTC. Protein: CSVAPGTQETQYF.